Sequencing of this TCR beta chain was carried out in a study of blood T cell repertoires in COVID-19. In the original analysis: The authors estimated nucleated cell counts from reference gene primer amplification. Repertoires were generated with immunoSEQ multiplex PCR, while TCRdb's copy carries only in-frame clones and drops some. V, J and clone size are those of that table, while D and trimming were read from the DNA. The sample yields approximately 130,000 clones, around 88% seen once. The TCR originated in a woman aged 45-65 years who had recovered from COVID-19. The sequencing input was peripheral blood.

The DNA for the CDR3 is TGTGCCAGCGCTACTGAGCGGGATACGCAGTATTTT. It specifies CASATERDTQYF. V usage is TRBV2 and J usage is TRBJ2-3, with TRBD2 as a possible D gene (5 bases). The CDR3 loop spans 12 amino acids. The germline V gene encodes CDR1 SNHLY and CDR2 FYNNEI. V gave up 8 bases and J gave up 6 bases, with 12 bases separating them.